The 20 T cell receptor beta chains in this list originate from one sample, sequenced in a study of Ad26.COV2.S vaccination and SARS-CoV-2 variants. Measured with immunoSEQ multiplex PCR; TCRdb has only the in-frame clones, and not every one. The repertoire consists of some 640,000 clones, with about 90% occurring once and the leading ten covering over 1.3%. The treatment: over 15 received Ad26.COV2.S at low or high dose, single or two shots; 5 received placebo; per-sample allocation not given. Collection of samples fell on day 63 after the first vaccine or placebo injection. The sample here was peripheral blood, taken in a trial of Ad26.COV2.S vaccine versus placebo. The receptors originated from a person between 18 and 60 years old who received the Ad26.COV2.S COVID-19 vaccine or a placebo.

The gene calls are TRBV6-6 and TRBJ2-3; D perhaps matches TRBD1 (6 bases). The CDR3 has 14 amino acids. V lost 2 bases, J lost 6 bases, and 12 bases lay in between. Germline V gives CDR1 MNHNY, CDR2 SVGAGI (reference sequence). CDR3 amino acids: CASSYGGLGDTQYF. CDR3 coding DNA: TGTGCCAGCAGTTACGGGGGCTTAGGCGATACGCAGTATTTT.

The chain joins TRBV13 to TRBJ1-1; D remains ambiguous. The CDR3 is 14 amino acids. Looked up from germline, CDR1 is PRHDT and CDR2 is FYEKMQ (reference sequence). Between the trimmed V and J ends, which lost 5 bases and 4 bases, there was a span of 14 bases. CDR3 sequence (DNA): TGTGCCAGCAGCGAGGGAGAGTGGAGCACTGAAGCTTTCTTT. Amino acid sequence: CASSEGEWSTEAFF.

CDR3 region: CASISGRNIQYF. The CDR3 nucleotides are TGTGCCAGCATATCGGGTCGAAACATTCAGTACTTC. The chain has TRBV2 and TRBJ2-4; D is undetermined. V was cut by 7 bases and J by 6 bases, with 10 bases left in between. Germline-derived CDR1 and CDR2 are SNHLY and FYNNEI. The CDR3 sequence is 12 residues long. The complete variable domain, with remaining parts taken from reference TRBV2 and TRBJ2-4, reads EPEVTQTPSHQVTQMGQEVILRCVPISNHLYFYWYRQILGQKVEFLVSFYNNEISEKSEIFDDQFSVERPDGSNFTLKIRSTKLEDSAMYFCASISGRNIQYFGAGTRLSVL.

The rearrangement joins TRBV18 to TRBJ1-3; unclear D gene. The CDR3 extends over 15 amino acids. Trimming stripped 4 bases from V and 2 bases from J, with 12 bases between. Germline V gene lookup returns CDR1 KGHSH and CDR2 LQKENI. For the CDR3, the DNA is TGTGCCAGCTCACTCAATTCAGGAACTGGAAACACCATATATTTT. This sequence encodes CASSLNSGTGNTIYF.

This chain links TRBV10-3 with TRBJ1-1; no clear D. Germline lookup yields CDR1 ENHRY and CDR2 SYGVKD. The CDR3 extends over 13 amino acids. Trimming stripped 10 bases from V and 4 bases from J, with 16 bases between. CDR3 sequence reads: CASDDPLGTEAFF. For the CDR3, the DNA is TGTGCCAGCGACGACCCTTTGGGCACTGAAGCTTTCTTT.

The chain uses TRBV6-1 and TRBJ1-2; D is unresolved. Germline lookup yields CDR1 MNHNS and CDR2 SASEGT. Trimming left V 2 bases short and J 4 bases short, with 8 bases between. The CDR3 contains 13 residues. CDR3 in amino acids: CASSEPETYGYTF. CDR3 DNA: TGTGCCAGCAGTGAACCAGAAACCTATGGCTACACCTTC.

This clone showed up just a few times. The chain uses TRBV12-3 or TRBV12-4 and TRBJ1-3; D uncertain. The V end lost 4 bases, the J end lost 7 bases, and 8 bases lay between the germline ends. The CDR3 runs 12 residues. CDR3 sequence: CASSYHPNTIYF. CDR3 bases: TGTGCCAGCAGTTATCATCCGAACACCATATATTTT.

This chain uses TRBV4-1 with TRBJ2-5; TRBD2 aligns across 9 bases. The V gene's germline CDR1 is MGHRA and CDR2 YSYEKL. The CDR3 is 15 residues long. V lost 6 bases to trimming and J lost 3 bases; unmatched junction nucleotides: 8. The CDR3 here is CASSFSAGGKETQYF. CDR3 nucleotide sequence: TGCGCCAGCAGTTTCTCAGCGGGAGGTAAAGAGACCCAGTACTTC.

The chain carries TRBV3-1 (or the pseudogene TRBV3-2) and TRBJ1-2; 7 positions agree with TRBD1. The CDR3 length is 14 residues. After removal of 3 bases from V and 4 bases from J, the junction contained 5 bases not matched to a gene. Germline-derived CDR1 and CDR2 are LGHDT and YNNKEL (reference sequence). The CDR3 nucleotides are TGTGCCAGCAGCCATCAGACAGGGACCTATGGCTACACCTTC. It translates to CASSHQTGTYGYTF.

V usage is TRBV7-6 and J usage is TRBJ1-6; a weak D match, TRBD1 (5 bases). The CDR3 totals 15 residues. Germline CDR1 reads SGHVS; CDR2 reads FNYEAQ. Deletions cut 0 bases from V and 10 bases from J, with 13 bases between. DNA for the CDR3: TGTGCCAGCAGCTTAGCGGGGGGGGAGCGATCACCCCTCCACTTT. Translating it yields CASSLAGGERSPLHF.

V is TRBV14 and J is TRBJ1-6; TRBD1 matches 8 bases. The J segment lost 9 bases and the V segment lost 0 bases, leaving 10 bases of the junction unmatched. This CDR3 has 17 residues. The germline gives CDR1 SGHDN, CDR2 FVKESK. CDR3 nucleotide sequence: TGTGCCAGCAGCCAAGACCCTAGGACAGGGAACGTTTCACCCCTCCACTTT. This gives the protein CASSQDPRTGNVSPLHF.

This chain links TRBV13 with TRBJ2-2; 15 bases line up with TRBD2. CDR3 length: 16 residues. Trimming took 8 bases from V and 4 from J; bases not matched to a gene: 5. Germline-derived CDR1 and CDR2 are PRHDT and FYEKMQ (reference sequence). CDR3 protein: CASRGLAGGPTGELFF. CDR3 bases: TGTGCCAGCCGGGGACTAGCGGGGGGTCCCACCGGGGAGCTGTTTTTT.

The rearrangement uses TRBV14 and TRBJ1-4, with D perhaps matching TRBD1 (5 bases). CDR1 and CDR2 from the germline V gene are SGHDN and FVKESK. Trimming stripped 1 base from V and 5 bases from J, with 8 bases between. This CDR3 comprises 14 residues. The CDR3 nucleotides are TGTGCCAGCAGCCAAGCGGGGGAGAATGAAAAACTGTTTTTT. Protein sequence: CASSQAGENEKLFF.

The V gene is TRBV27, the J gene TRBJ2-2; possible D gene TRBD1, 6 bases. The CDR3 consists of 14 residues. CDR1 and CDR2 (germline): MNHEY, SMNVEV (reference sequence). The V end lost 6 bases, the J end lost 6 bases, and 14 bases lay between the germline ends. CDR3 coding DNA: TGTGCCAGCAGCCCCGGGACACCGGCCGGGGAGCTGTTTTTT. It encodes CASSPGTPAGELFF.

For the CDR3, the DNA is TGTGCCAGCAGCCTCGGACAGGCGAACGGGGAGCTGTTTTTT. Its protein is CASSLGQANGELFF. The rearrangement joins TRBV7-2 to TRBJ2-2; 7 nucleotides match TRBD1. Germline CDR1 is SGHTA and CDR2 is FQGNSA. V lost 5 bases to trimming and J lost 7 bases; unmatched junction nucleotides: 7. The CDR3 runs 14 residues.

The CDR3 DNA reads as TGTGCCAGCAGCTACCAGACAGGGGGCACCGGGGAGCTGTTTTTT. This translates into CASSYQTGGTGELFF. The rearrangement links TRBV2 to TRBJ2-2; TRBD1 matches 9 bases. The junction had 6 bases not matched to a gene; V was cut back by 6 bases and J by 4 bases. The CDR3 covers 15 residues. Germline-derived CDR1 and CDR2 are SNHLY and FYNNEI. The whole variable domain, remainder taken from reference TRBV2 and TRBJ2-2, is EPEVTQTPSHQVTQMGQEVILRCVPISNHLYFYWYRQILGQKVEFLVSFYNNEISEKSEIFDDQFSVERPDGSNFTLKIRSTKLEDSAMYFCASSYQTGGTGELFFGEGSRLTVL.

The chain carries TRBV24-1 and TRBJ1-2; a possible D gene is TRBD1 (5 bases). V lost 4 bases to trimming and J lost 6 bases, with 17 bases between them. The CDR3 has 15 residues. Looked up from germline, CDR1 is KGHDR and CDR2 is SFDVKD. The CDR3 DNA reads as TGTGCCACCAGTGAGTCAGGGACGAGGATGGATGGCTACACCTTC. This encodes CATSESGTRMDGYTF.

This clone was counted between two and nine times. This chain uses TRBV5-5 with TRBJ2-1; tentatively, D is TRBD1 or TRBD2 (6 bases each). Germline V gives CDR1 SGHKS, CDR2 YYEKEE (reference sequence). Trimming left V 1 base short and J 4 bases short, with 12 bases between. The CDR3 loop spans 15 amino acids. The CDR3, as DNA: TGTGCCAGCAGCTTGCTCACAGGGACTTACAATGAGCAGTTCTTC. Translated, it gives CASSLLTGTYNEQFF.

The genes are TRBV5-1 and TRBJ2-3; D tentatively fits TRBD1 or TRBD2 (5 bases each). The germline V gene encodes CDR1 SGHRS and CDR2 YFSETQ. V dropped 0 bases and J dropped 1 base, with 12 bases sitting between them. CDR3 size: 16 residues. CDR3 in amino acids: CASSLEGRVRTDTQYF. The CDR3 DNA reads as TGCGCCAGCAGCTTGGAGGGGCGGGTACGCACAGATACGCAGTATTTT.

The chain carries TRBV20-1 and TRBJ2-3; no clear D. The CDR3 has 11 residues. Germline V gene sequence: CDR1 DFQATT, CDR2 SNEGSKA (reference sequence). Trimming took off 7 bases at V and 6 bases at J, with 11 bases between the two ends. The chain's CDR3 is CSGLSVDTQYF. The CDR3 region has the DNA TGCAGTGGTCTGTCGGTCGATACGCAGTATTTT.